Here is one T cell receptor (beta chain) with its context. What it binds is not known. The source of the sample is a study of cytomegalovirus exposure and HLA in healthy donors. Overall study results and limits: The study designated roughly 160 TCR beta chains cytomegalovirus-associated. A later analysis linked a missense variant in DCLRE1C to the trimming of TCR beta V and J genes.

It was with 60 Vbeta and 13 Jbeta primers that the PCR ran. Libraries were prepared by immunoSEQ multiplex PCR; TCRdb keeps only in-frame clonotypes and omits some of them. The sample includes about 47,000 clones. Germline lookup yields CDR1 SGHRS and CDR2 YFSETQ. The CDR3 is 15 residues long. Trimming cost V 1 base and J 3 bases; bases outside gene matches: 3. Sequenced material: PBMCs. The V call is TRBV5-1, the J call TRBJ2-2, with 7 bases fitting TRBD2. The sequence came from a male donor in good health and CMV-seronegative. CDR3 nucleotides: TGCGCCAGCAGCTTGCCTGCGGGAGACACCGGGGAGCTGTTTTTT. It specifies CASSLPAGDTGELFF.